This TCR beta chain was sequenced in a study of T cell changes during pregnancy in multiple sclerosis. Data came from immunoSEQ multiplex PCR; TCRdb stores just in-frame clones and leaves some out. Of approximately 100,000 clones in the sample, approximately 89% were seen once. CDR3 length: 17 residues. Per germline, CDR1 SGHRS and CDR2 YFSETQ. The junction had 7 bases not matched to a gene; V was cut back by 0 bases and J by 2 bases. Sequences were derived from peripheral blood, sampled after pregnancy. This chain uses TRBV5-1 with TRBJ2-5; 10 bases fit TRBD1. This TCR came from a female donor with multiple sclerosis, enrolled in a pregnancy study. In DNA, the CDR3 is TGCGCCAGCAGCTTGGGGGGACGACAGGGGGCGCAAGAGACCCAGTACTTC. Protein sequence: CASSLGGRQGAQETQYF.